This paragraph covers one T cell receptor (beta chain) sequence. This entry belongs to a study of blood T cell repertoires in COVID-19. In the study overall: T cells, B-cell-depleted T cells, or PBMCs supplied cDNA or gDNA.

V dropped 1 base and J dropped 4 bases, with 5 bases sitting between them. Per germline, CDR1 MNHNS and CDR2 SASEGT. This CDR3 is 12 amino acids long. Recovery among Cohort 3 donors was established by two negative PCRs, clearance, or symptom resolution. The authors' processing: Reference gene primer amplification gave estimated nucleated cell counts. Clones were sequenced by immunoSEQ multiplex PCR, and TCRdb holds only the in-frame ones, with some missing. Clone size and the V and J calls come from that table; the DNA yielded D and trimming. The sample consists of roughly 150,000 clones, 80% of them appearing once.

Sequencing used PBMCs or T cells enriched from blood (not recorded which). The chain is built from TRBV6-1 and TRBJ2-7, with D uncertain. This receptor was taken from a woman in her sixties or seventies who had recovered from COVID-19. CDR3 DNA: TGTGCCAGCAGTGAAGGAGCTTACGAGCAGTACTTC. This translates into CASSEGAYEQYF.